The present T cell receptor (beta chain) was sequenced within a study of blood T cell repertoires in COVID-19. Study details: There were acute and convalescent COVID-19 samples, and they came from the United States, Italy and Spain.

As handled by the study authors: Estimation of nucleated cell counts was performed using reference gene primer amplification. Only in-frame clones appear in the TCRdb table, and some are missing; sequencing was by immunoSEQ multiplex PCR. Clonal size and the V and J genes are those of that table, whereas D and trimming came from the DNA. The data show approximately 300,000 clones, 88% seen once. Enrolment of Seattle patients took place during active infection, and they were followed longitudinally. CDR3 length equals 14 residues. Losses at the gene ends were 3 bases for V and 7 bases for J; bases not matched to a gene: 3. Germline V lookup: CDR1 DFQATT, CDR2 SNEGSKA (reference sequence).

V gene TRBV20-1 combines with J gene TRBJ2-1; the match to TRBD2 covers 13 bases. Sequenced material: peripheral blood. The clonotype originates from a woman aged 25 to 39 with COVID-19, enrolled during active disease. The CDR3 DNA is TGCAGTGCTAGTAGGACTAGCGGGAGTAATGAGCAGTTCTTC. Protein: CSASRTSGSNEQFF.